The 22 T cell receptor beta chains below come from one sample, sequenced in a study of T cells in localized non-small cell lung cancer. Sequencing used immunoSEQ multiplex PCR; TCRdb keeps in-frame clones, though not all of them. Among around 4,000 clones listed, around a third were seen once. The sample consisted of lung tumor tissue, taken before any cancer treatment. All receptors derive from a man between 40 and 69 years old with stage II squamous cell lung carcinoma.

The sample holds a few counts of this clone. This sequence joins TRBV18 and TRBJ2-3, with 9 positions matching TRBD2. The CDR3 runs to 17 residues. Germline CDR1 and CDR2: KGHSH and LQKENI. After removal of 0 bases from V and 6 bases from J, the junction contained 10 bases not matched to a gene. CDR3 protein: CASSPPPAGGHMDTQYF. The CDR3 DNA reads as TGTGCCAGCTCACCACCCCCTGCGGGGGGGCATATGGATACGCAGTATTTT. Using reference TRBV18 and TRBJ2-3 for the parts outside the CDR3, the full variable domain is NAGVMQNPRHLVRRRGQEARLRCSPMKGHSHVYWYRQLPEEGLKFMVYLQKENIIDESGMPKERFSAEFPKEGPSILRIQQVVRGDSAAYFCASSPPPAGGHMDTQYFGPGTRLTVL.

In regard to this clone: The junction shows a germline mismatch at one end, possibly a read error. The chain couples TRBV19 to TRBJ2-3; 8 nucleotides match TRBD2. CDR1 and CDR2 from the germline V gene are LNHDA and SQIVND (reference sequence). The CDR3 totals 15 residues. CDR3 DNA sequence: TGTGCTAGTAGGGGAATAGCGGGGAACACAGATACGCAGTATTTT. As protein: CASRGIAGNTDTQYF.

J is TRBJ2-7 and V is TRBV19; 7 positions agree with TRBD2. The germline gives CDR1 LNHDA, CDR2 SQIVND (reference sequence). The CDR3 extends over 15 amino acids. V shed 8 bases, J shed 0 bases, and the junction held 10 bases outside the gene matches. CDR3 sequence (DNA): TGTGCCAGTTCTCCTGCGGGGGTCCCCTCCTACGAGCAGTACTTC. Protein product: CASSPAGVPSYEQYF. The full variable domain, in which reference TRBV19 and TRBJ2-7 provide the parts outside the CDR3, is DGGITQSPKYLFRKEGQNVTLSCEQNLNHDAMYWYRQDPGQGLRLIYYSQIVNDFQKGDIAEGYSVSREKKESFPLTVTSAQKNPTAFYLCASSPAGVPSYEQYFGPGTRLTVT.

This clone has more than one count but fewer than ten. The chain joins TRBV7-2 to TRBJ1-1; unclear D gene. The V end was cut by 5 bases, the J end by 4 bases, with 11 bases between. Germline CDR1 reads SGHTA; CDR2 reads FQGNSA. The CDR3 runs to 13 residues. The CDR3 nucleotides read TGTGCCAGCAGCCCGAGGAGGGCCACTGAAGCTTTCTTT. It is translated as CASSPRRATEAFF.

This clone is judged large. The rearrangement joins TRBV30 to TRBJ1-1; D possibly corresponds to TRBD1 (6 bases). V lost 5 bases and J 5 bases, leaving 9 bases between the germline ends. The CDR3 spans 11 residues. Germline V gene data show CDR1 as GTSNPN and CDR2 as SVGIG (reference sequence). CDR3 region: CAWRRGTEAFF. The CDR3 region has the DNA TGTGCCTGGCGCAGGGGAACTGAAGCTTTCTTT.

The chain couples TRBV5-1 to TRBJ2-1, with 14 bases fitting TRBD2. V lost 0 bases, J lost 10 bases, and 6 bases stayed unmatched. Germline V lookup: CDR1 SGHRS, CDR2 YFSETQ. The CDR3 covers 16 residues. The CDR3: CASSLGLAGGPREQFF. The CDR3, as DNA: TGCGCCAGCAGCTTGGGACTAGCGGGGGGGCCACGGGAGCAGTTCTTC.

This clone was observed a handful of times. The chain has TRBV4-1 and TRBJ1-1, with 7 bases aligning to TRBD1. Per the germline V gene, CDR1 is MGHRA and CDR2 is YSYEKL. V trimming: 5 bases; J trimming: 11 bases; junction bases outside the gene matches: 8. This CDR3 has 12 amino acids. This CDR3 is CASSLPDRAAFF. Written as DNA, the CDR3 is TGCGCCAGCAGCTTGCCTGACAGGGCGGCTTTCTTT.

Relative to its sample, this clone is medium-sized (0.01 to 0.1%). The chain links TRBV11-3 to TRBJ2-5; maybe TRBD1 (6 bases). Per the germline V gene, CDR1 is SGHNT and CDR2 is YENEEA. Trimming took off 5 bases at V and 5 bases at J, with 15 bases between the two ends. There are 14 residues in the CDR3. CDR3 sequence: CASSPARGTETQYF. The CDR3 DNA reads TGTGCCAGCAGCCCCGCCAGGGGAACCGAGACCCAGTACTTC.

This chain uses TRBV7-2 with TRBJ2-5, with D uncertain. CDR1 SGHTA and CDR2 FQGNSA come from the germline V gene. Deletions cut 4 bases from V and 3 bases from J, with 9 bases between. There are 13 residues in the CDR3. For the CDR3, the DNA is TGTGCCAGCAGCTCCTATGGGAAAGAGACCCAGTACTTC. Translation gives CASSSYGKETQYF.

The rearrangement joins TRBV16 to TRBJ1-2, with D possibly being TRBD1 (6 bases). This CDR3 is built from 12 residues. The ends were cut back, 4 bases at V and 4 bases at J, with 7 bases in the middle. The germline V gene encodes CDR1 KGHSY and CDR2 FQNENV. The chain's CDR3 is CASSLQGYGYTF. Here the CDR3 DNA reads TGTGCCAGCAGCCTACAGGGCTATGGCTACACCTTC.

This clone was seen a handful of times. V is TRBV6-8 and J is TRBJ2-1; D is perhaps TRBD1 (5 bases). This CDR3 is 17 amino acids long. In germline, CDR1 is MNHGY, CDR2 SAAAGT. The V end was cut by 2 bases, the J end by 0 bases, with 14 bases between. The CDR3 loop is CASSYTPGKSSYNEQFF. The CDR3 bases are TGTGCCAGCAGTTACACCCCAGGGAAGAGCTCCTACAATGAGCAGTTCTTC.

The chain couples TRBV30 to TRBJ2-1, with TRBD2 as a possible D gene (5 bases). Germline-derived CDR1 and CDR2 are GTSNPN and SVGIG (reference sequence). The CDR3 consists of 15 residues. The ends were cut back, 0 bases at V and 1 base at J, with 10 bases in the middle. This chain's CDR3 is CAWSVVSGSYNEQFF. In DNA, the CDR3 is TGTGCCTGGAGTGTCGTTTCGGGATCCTACAATGAGCAGTTCTTC.

In this sample, this clone is medium-sized. The V gene is TRBV11-3, the J gene TRBJ2-2; 15 bases are shared with TRBD2. J lost 6 bases, V lost 1 base, and 3 bases had no gene match. Germline CDR1 SGHNT, CDR2 YENEEA. The CDR3 covers 17 residues. The CDR3 reads CASSLGTSGRAAGELFF. CDR3 coding DNA: TGTGCCAGCAGCTTAGGGACTAGCGGGAGGGCCGCCGGGGAGCTGTTTTTT.

CDR3 bases: TGTGCCAGTAGTATACAGGGATCTCAGCCCCAGCATTTT. It codes for CASSIQGSQPQHF. V and J are TRBV19 and TRBJ1-5; the D gene is possibly TRBD1 (5 bases). CDR3 size: 13 residues. Trimming cost V 2 bases and J 6 bases, with 8 bases left between them. Germline V gives CDR1 LNHDA, CDR2 SQIVND (reference sequence).

The rearrangement joins TRBV4-1 to TRBJ2-4; 7 bases are a match to TRBD1. The V and J ends lost 1 base and 0 bases, in that order; junction bases with no gene match: 12. The length of the CDR3 is 19 residues. Germline CDR1 is MGHRA and CDR2 is YSYEKL. This CDR3 reads CASSQGSRQGQLAKNIQYF. Here the CDR3 DNA reads TGCGCCAGCAGCCAAGGATCGCGACAGGGTCAGTTAGCCAAAAACATTCAGTACTTC.

The rearrangement joins TRBV6-8 to TRBJ2-1; 12 bases are shared with TRBD2. CDR1 is MNHGY, CDR2 SAAAGT, per germline. This CDR3 is 15 amino acids long. Trimming at V came to 4 bases and at J to 2 bases, leaving 0 bases not matched to a gene. CDR3 region: CASSSSGRAYNEQFF. The CDR3 DNA reads TGTGCCAGCAGTTCTAGCGGGAGGGCCTACAATGAGCAGTTCTTC.

The chain joins TRBV30 to TRBJ1-2; D remains unclear. The CDR3 covers 14 residues. CDR1 and CDR2 (germline): GTSNPN, SVGIG (reference sequence). V gave up 6 bases and J gave up 8 bases, with 22 bases separating them. The CDR3 nucleotides are TGTGCCTGCGTGGCGTCCGTCGATTATAACGGCTACACCTTC. Its translation: CACVASVDYNGYTF.

This chain uses TRBV19 with TRBJ2-2, with 14 bases identical to TRBD2. V gave up 3 bases and J gave up 6 bases; unmatched junction bases: 3. CDR3 size: 16 residues. The germline V gene encodes CDR1 LNHDA and CDR2 SQIVND (reference sequence). CDR3 region: CASSMGLAGVPGELFF. CDR3 DNA: TGTGCCAGTAGTATGGGACTAGCGGGAGTCCCCGGGGAGCTGTTTTTT.

The V call is TRBV6-8, the J call TRBJ1-1; 9 bases map to TRBD1. The CDR3 totals 15 residues. J lost 4 bases, V lost 7 bases, and 10 bases had no gene match. Germline V CDR1 and CDR2: MNHGY, SAAAGT. In DNA form, the CDR3 reads TGTGCCAGCACTTCCTTGGGACAGGGACCCACTGAAGCTTTCTTT. This codes for CASTSLGQGPTEAFF.

The V gene is TRBV9, the J gene TRBJ1-1; D unclear. The CDR3 length is 16 residues. Germline CDR1 SGDLS, CDR2 YYNGEE. V was trimmed by 0 bases and J by 0 bases, leaving 12 bases between them. The CDR3 sequence is CASSVGPGVMNTEAFF. The CDR3 nucleotides are TGTGCCAGCAGCGTAGGCCCCGGGGTTATGAACACTGAAGCTTTCTTT.

Only a few counts were recorded for this clone. The chain recombines TRBV18 with TRBJ1-5; unclear D gene. V gave up 4 bases and J gave up 4 bases, with 8 bases separating them. CDR1 is KGHSH and CDR2 is LQKENI in the germline V gene. CDR3 length: 13 amino acids. The CDR3 protein is CASSLSENQPQHF. CDR3 bases: TGTGCCAGCTCACTCAGCGAGAATCAGCCCCAGCATTTT.

CDR3 region: CAASESGQGTGELFF. DNA for the CDR3: TGTGCCGCCTCGGAGTCAGGACAGGGGACCGGGGAGCTGTTTTTT. J is TRBJ2-2 and V is TRBV6-8, with 9 bases fitting TRBD1. Germline lookup yields CDR1 MNHGY and CDR2 SAAAGT. V shed 11 bases, J shed 5 bases, and the junction held 12 bases outside the gene matches. This CDR3 has 15 amino acids.